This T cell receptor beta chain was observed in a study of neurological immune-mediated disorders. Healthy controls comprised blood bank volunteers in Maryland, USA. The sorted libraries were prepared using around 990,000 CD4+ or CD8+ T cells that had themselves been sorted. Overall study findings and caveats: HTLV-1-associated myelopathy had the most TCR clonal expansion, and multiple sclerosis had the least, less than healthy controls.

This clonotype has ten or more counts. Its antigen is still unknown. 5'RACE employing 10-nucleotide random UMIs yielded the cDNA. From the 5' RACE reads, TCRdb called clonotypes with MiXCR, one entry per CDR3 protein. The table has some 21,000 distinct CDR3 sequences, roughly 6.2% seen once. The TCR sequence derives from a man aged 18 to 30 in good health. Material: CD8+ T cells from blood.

The CDR3 DNA is TGCGCCAGCAGGGGGGACGGGGTCGATGAGCAGTTCTTC. It codes for CASRGDGVDEQFF. The V call is TRBV5-1, the J call TRBJ2-1; D tentatively reads TRBD1 or TRBD2 (5 bases each). The V end lost 5 bases, the J end lost 8 bases, and 14 bases lay between the germline ends. Looked up from germline, CDR1 is SGHRS and CDR2 is YFSETQ. The CDR3 consists of 13 residues. Together with reference TRBV5-1 and TRBJ2-1, the CDR3 gives the full variable domain: KAGVTQTPRYLIKTRGQQVTLSCSPISGHRSVSWYQQTPGQGLQFLFEYFSETQRNKGNFPGRFSGRQFSNSRSEMNVSTLELGDSALYLCASRGDGVDEQFFGPGTRLTVL.